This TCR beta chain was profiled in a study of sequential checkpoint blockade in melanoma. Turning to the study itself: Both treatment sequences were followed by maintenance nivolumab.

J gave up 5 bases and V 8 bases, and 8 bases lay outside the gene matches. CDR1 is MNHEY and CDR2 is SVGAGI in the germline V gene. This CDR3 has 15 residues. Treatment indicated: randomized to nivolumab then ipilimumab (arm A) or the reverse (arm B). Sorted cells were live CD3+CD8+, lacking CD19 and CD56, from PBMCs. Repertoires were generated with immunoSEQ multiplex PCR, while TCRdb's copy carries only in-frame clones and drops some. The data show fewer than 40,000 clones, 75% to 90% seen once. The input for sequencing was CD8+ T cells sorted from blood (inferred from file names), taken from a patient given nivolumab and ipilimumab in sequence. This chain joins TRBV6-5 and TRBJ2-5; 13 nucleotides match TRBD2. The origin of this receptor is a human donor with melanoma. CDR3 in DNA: TGTGCCAGCCAACTAGCGGGAGGGGGAGTTGAGACCCAGTACTTC. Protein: CASQLAGGGVETQYF.